The following is a T cell receptor beta chain sequence with its context. Using immunoSEQ multiplex PCR, the repertoire was profiled, and TCRdb retains in-frame clones only, with some absent. Of roughly 68,000 clones listed, approximately 88% are singletons. The sample originates from a study of blood T cell repertoires in COVID-19. The V gene's germline CDR1 is SGHDT and CDR2 YYEEEE. CDR3 length: 13 amino acids. Trimming shortened V by 3 bases and J by 7 bases, and 13 bases separated the two germline ends. Source material: peripheral blood. This TCR was sampled from a man aged 50 or older with acute or convalescent COVID-19. The chain employs TRBV5-6 and TRBJ2-5; TRBD2 is a possible D gene (5 bases). The CDR3 region has the DNA TGTGCCAGCAGCTCGGACTTCCCGGGGACCCAGTACTTC. It codes for CASSSDFPGTQYF.